This T cell receptor (beta chain) was identified in a study of OX40 agonist ivuxolimab in advanced cancers. Study as a whole: At under 85% male, the cohort had a mean age of 60 years, ranging from roughly 20 to 90. Study-level results: Among patients with partial responses at 0.1-3.0 mg/kg, clonal expansion was among the lowest.

Trimming took 2 bases from V and 5 from J; bases not matched to a gene: 14. This CDR3 has 17 residues. CDR1 and CDR2 from the germline V gene are MNHNS and SASEGT. Repertoires were generated with immunoSEQ multiplex PCR, while TCRdb's copy carries only in-frame clones and drops some. The profile shows 30,000 to 45,000 clones, just under 75% of them singletons. Note on this clone: Its antigen is as yet unknown.

Blood sampling was done at baseline, cycle 4 day 1, and cycle 7 day 1. Source: CD4+ or CD8+ T cells sorted from blood, taken in a trial of the OX40 agonist ivuxolimab. The V and J genes are TRBV6-1 and TRBJ1-2; the match to TRBD1 covers 7 bases. This TCR derives from an adult with an advanced solid tumor such as melanoma, head and neck, liver or kidney cancer. DNA of the CDR3: TGTGCCAGCAGTGAAATTAGGAGACAGGGAAAGGGGTATGGCTACACCTTC. Amino acids: CASSEIRRQGKGYGYTF.